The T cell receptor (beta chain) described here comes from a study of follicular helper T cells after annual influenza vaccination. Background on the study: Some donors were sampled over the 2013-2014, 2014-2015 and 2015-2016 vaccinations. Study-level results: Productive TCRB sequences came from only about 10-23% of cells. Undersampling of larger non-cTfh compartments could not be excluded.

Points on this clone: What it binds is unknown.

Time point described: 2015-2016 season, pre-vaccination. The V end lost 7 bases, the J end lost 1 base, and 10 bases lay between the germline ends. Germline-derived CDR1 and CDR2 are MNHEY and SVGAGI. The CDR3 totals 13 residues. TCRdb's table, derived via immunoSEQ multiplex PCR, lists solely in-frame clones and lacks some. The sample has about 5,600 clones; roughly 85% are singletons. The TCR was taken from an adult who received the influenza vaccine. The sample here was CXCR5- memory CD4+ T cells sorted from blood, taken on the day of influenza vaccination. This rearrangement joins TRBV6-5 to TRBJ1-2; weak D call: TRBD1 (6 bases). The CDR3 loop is CASTKGGNYGYTF. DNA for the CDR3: TGTGCCAGCACCAAGGGGGGTAACTATGGCTACACCTTC.